Given below is one T cell receptor (beta chain) in context. The authors' processing: The authors estimated nucleated cell counts from reference gene primer amplification. Clones were sequenced by immunoSEQ multiplex PCR, and TCRdb holds only the in-frame ones, with some missing. The DNA was the basis for D and trimming; V, J and clone size are from that table. The table lists 90,000 to 110,000 clones, approximately 90% of them singletons. This sample is part of a study of blood T cell repertoires in COVID-19. About the research overall: The cDNA or gDNA used as material had been derived from T cells, B-cell-depleted T cells, or PBMCs.

This clonotype originated in a human donor in a cohort sampled during active COVID-19. The sequenced sample consisted of peripheral blood.

The CDR3 spells CASSASGGPVETQYF. CDR3 DNA sequence: TGCGCCAGCTCTGCTAGCGGGGGGCCCGTGGAGACCCAGTACTTC. The rearrangement uses TRBV5-1 and TRBJ2-5; 11 nucleotides line up with TRBD2. V lost 7 bases and J lost 5; bases outside the gene matches: 10. The CDR3 is 15 residues long. Germline V gene lookup returns CDR1 SGHRS and CDR2 YFSETQ.